Presented here are 24 T cell receptor beta chains from one specimen sequenced in a study of blood T cells in healthy people across ages. A second roughly 7 to 12 cycle PCR used barcoded and J-beta primers. Using its own MiXCR run on the 5' RACE reads, TCRdb lists one record per CDR3 protein. The sample has about 1.6 million distinct CDR3 sequences; around 35% are singletons. What was sequenced was blood. The receptor source for this set is a woman aged 25-40 years in good health.

With respect to this clonotype: With a much larger clone just one base away, this may be a read error. The V and J genes are TRBV29-1 and TRBJ2-3; maybe TRBD2 (6 bases). Between the trimmed V and J ends, which lost 6 bases and 2 bases, there was a span of 18 bases. The V gene's germline CDR1 is SQVTM and CDR2 ANQGSEA. The CDR3 extends over 15 amino acids. The chain's CDR3 is CSVAGGILITDTQYF. CDR3 DNA: TGCAGCGTGGCTGGCGGGATTCTCATCACAGATACGCAGTATTTT.

This clonotype appeared a few times. The chain has TRBV5-1 and TRBJ2-5; 10 bases line up with TRBD2. This CDR3 comprises 15 residues. From germline, CDR1 is SGHRS and CDR2 YFSETQ. V shed 4 bases and J 3 bases; nucleotides not matched to a gene: 6. DNA for the CDR3: TGCGCCAGCAGCGCACTAGCGGGACTCAAAGAGACCCAGTACTTC. Translating it yields CASSALAGLKETQYF.

The chain combines TRBV29-1 with TRBJ1-2; 9 bases line up with TRBD1. CDR3 length: 12 residues. Trimming cost V 8 bases and J 8 bases; bases outside gene matches: 9. Per the germline V gene, CDR1 is SQVTM and CDR2 is ANQGSEA. In nucleotides, the CDR3 is TGCAGCTTAGGGACAGGGAAAGGAGGCTACACCTTC. This sequence encodes CSLGTGKGGYTF. Full variable domain (outside the CDR3, taken from reference TRBV29-1 and TRBJ1-2): SAVISQKPSRDICQRGTSLTIQCQVDSQVTMMFWYRQQPGQSLTLIATANQGSEATYESGFVIDKFPISRPNLTFSTLTVSNMSPEDSSIYLCSLGTGKGGYTFGSGTRLTVV.

V gene TRBV30 combines with J gene TRBJ1-1, with D tentatively TRBD1 (6 bases). The germline CDR1 and CDR2 sequences are GTSNPN and SVGIG (reference sequence). The ends were cut back, 3 bases at V and 5 bases at J, with 19 bases in the middle. The CDR3 runs 15 residues. CDR3 region: CAWRGEGGEKTEAFF. The CDR3 coding sequence is TGTGCCTGGAGAGGGGAGGGGGGAGAAAAAACTGAAGCTTTCTTT.

This sequence joins TRBV10-3 and TRBJ2-1; possible D gene TRBD2, 5 bases. The germline gives CDR1 ENHRY, CDR2 SYGVKD. The length of the CDR3 is 16 residues. Trimming cost V 0 bases and J 0 bases, with 9 bases left between them. The CDR3 nucleotides are TGTGCCATCAGTGAGTCGAGGGCGAGCTCCTACAATGAGCAGTTCTTC. This gives the protein CAISESRASSYNEQFF.

V is TRBV4-2 and J is TRBJ2-7; 10 nucleotides line up with TRBD2. The CDR3 loop spans 19 amino acids. Per germline, CDR1 LGHNA and CDR2 YNFKEQ. Germline trimming cut 4 bases from V and 3 bases from J; bases unmatched to any gene: 18. CDR3 amino acids: CASSLLNHPAGGDFYEQYF. The CDR3 DNA follows: TGTGCCAGCAGCCTTCTGAACCATCCAGCGGGGGGGGATTTCTACGAGCAGTACTTC.

The chain's CDR3 is CASSVEAGKSYEQYF. CDR3 coding DNA: TGTGCCAGCAGCGTAGAGGCAGGCAAATCCTACGAGCAGTACTTC. The chain uses TRBV9 and TRBJ2-7; D not certain. The CDR3 has 15 amino acids. The germline V gene encodes CDR1 SGDLS and CDR2 YYNGEE. Trimming took off 0 bases at V and 1 base at J, with 11 bases between the two ends.

The CDR3 loop is CSASWDSGGSTQYF. The CDR3 nucleotides read TGCAGTGCTAGTTGGGACTCCGGCGGGAGCACGCAGTATTTT. The chain carries TRBV20-1 and TRBJ2-3; 7 positions agree with TRBD2. There are 14 residues in the CDR3. V dropped 3 bases and J dropped 9; count of bases not matched to a gene: 12. CDR1 DFQATT and CDR2 SNEGSKA come from the germline V gene (reference sequence).

This clonotype was seen a few times. This sequence joins TRBV20-1 and TRBJ2-1; D might be TRBD1 (5 bases). Germline CDR1 and CDR2: DFQATT and SNEGSKA (reference sequence). The length of the CDR3 is 15 residues. V dropped 6 bases and J dropped 0 bases, with 15 bases sitting between them. The DNA for the CDR3 is TGCAGTGCCGACTCGACAGCCAGCTCCTACAATGAGCAGTTCTTC. It translates to CSADSTASSYNEQFF.

This chain joins TRBV20-1 and TRBJ1-6; 7 bases map to TRBD1. Germline V CDR1 and CDR2: DFQATT, SNEGSKA (reference sequence). The CDR3 spans 14 residues. V was pared by 3 bases and J by 8 bases, with 7 bases of the junction left unmatched. The chain's CDR3 is CSARYWQGDSPLHF. The CDR3 DNA reads TGCAGTGCTAGGTATTGGCAGGGGGATTCACCCCTCCACTTT.

The chain has TRBV6-2 or TRBV6-3 and TRBJ2-7, with a possible D match to TRBD1 (6 bases). The germline gives CDR1 MNHEY, CDR2 SVGEGT. The CDR3 runs to 14 residues. V was shortened by 5 bases and J by 2 bases, with 13 bases between the two germline ends. In DNA form, the CDR3 reads TGTGCCAGCAGTCCCGACAGGCCTGCCTACGAGCAGTACTTC. It translates to CASSPDRPAYEQYF.

The rearrangement uses TRBV20-1 and TRBJ2-2; 7 positions match TRBD2. Germline loops: CDR1 DFQATT, CDR2 SNEGSKA (reference sequence). J lost 6 bases, V lost 1 base, and 5 bases had no gene match. This CDR3 contains 14 residues. The CDR3 nucleotides are TGCAGTGCTAGAGGGGGAGGGGTAGCCGGGGAGCTGTTTTTT. Protein: CSARGGGVAGELFF.

The chain couples TRBV3-1 to TRBJ1-5; D remains ambiguous. Germline V lookup: CDR1 LGHDT, CDR2 YNNKEL (reference sequence). CDR3 size: 15 residues. V was shortened by 1 base and J by 6 bases, with 13 bases between the two germline ends. The CDR3 sequence: CASSQGQDRGQPQHF. CDR3 DNA sequence: TGTGCCAGCAGCCAAGGGCAGGATAGAGGTCAGCCCCAGCATTTT. The full variable domain, its missing parts supplied by reference TRBV3-1 and TRBJ1-5, is DTAVSQTPKYLVTQMGNDKSIKCEQNLGHDTMYWYKQDSKKFLKIMFSYNNKELIINETVPNRFSPKSPDKAHLNLHINSLELGDSAVYFCASSQGQDRGQPQHFGDGTRLSIL.

This clonotype was seen only a few times. This chain uses TRBV7-9 with TRBJ2-5; D is unresolved. This CDR3 is 12 amino acids long. The germline V gene encodes CDR1 SEHNR and CDR2 FQNEAQ (reference sequence). Trimming shortened V by 8 bases and J by 3 bases, and 10 bases separated the two germline ends. As DNA, the CDR3 is TGTGCCAGCTGCACAGAGGAAGAGACCCAGTACTTC. It yields the protein CASCTEEETQYF. The full variable domain, its missing parts supplied by reference TRBV7-9 and TRBJ2-5, is DTGVSQNPRHKITKRGQNVTFRCDPISEHNRLYWYRQTLGQGPEFLTYFQNEAQLEKSRLLSDRFSAERPKGSFSTLEIQRTEQGDSAMYLCASCTEEETQYFGPGTRLLVL.

This clonotype has only one observation. The CDR3 nucleotides read TGTGCCAGCAGCTCAGGGACTAGTATTTCTGAGCAGTACTTC. It yields the protein CASSSGTSISEQYF. V is TRBV7-6 and J is TRBJ2-7; 8 bases agree with TRBD2. CDR1 and CDR2 from the germline V gene are SGHVS and FNYEAQ. V gave up 4 bases and J gave up 7 bases; unmatched junction bases: 9. The CDR3 spans 14 residues.

This clonotype has more than one count but fewer than ten. This chain joins TRBV20-1 and TRBJ1-4; TRBD1 is a possible D gene (6 bases). The CDR3 totals 12 residues. The V and J ends lost 6 bases and 4 bases respectively, with 9 bases between them. Germline V lookup: CDR1 DFQATT, CDR2 SNEGSKA (reference sequence). The CDR3 DNA sequence: TGCAGTGCCCTACAGGGTAATGAAAAACTGTTTTTT. Translated: CSALQGNEKLFF.

V is TRBV6-2 or TRBV6-3 and J is TRBJ2-2, with D unresolved. CDR1 is MNHEY and CDR2 is SVGEGT in the germline V gene. V was trimmed by 5 bases and J by 8 bases, leaving 9 bases between them. The CDR3 covers 12 residues. The CDR3 loop is CASSEQEGELFF. CDR3 DNA: TGTGCCAGCAGTGAACAAGAGGGGGAGCTGTTTTTT.

On this clonotype itself: Germline and junction disagree at one end, which may indicate a read error. The rearrangement links TRBV19 to TRBJ2-5, with 8 bases lining up with TRBD2. The DNA end is a closer match to TRBJ2-7, so the J assignment may be wrong. Per germline, CDR1 LNHDA and CDR2 SQIVND (reference sequence). The CDR3 is made up of 15 amino acids. The CDR3 coding sequence is TGTACCAGTAGCCTCGGCGGGACTAGTACCTACGAGCAGTACTTC. Its translation is CTSSLGGTSTYEQYF.

This clonotype was recorded a few times. The chain is built from TRBV7-9 and TRBJ2-5; the D gene could be TRBD1 or TRBD2 (7 bases each). Germline CDR1 is SEHNR and CDR2 is FQNEAQ (reference sequence). The V end was cut by 5 bases, the J end by 7 bases, with 17 bases between. The CDR3 has 14 residues. The CDR3 reads CASSLRGGPGTQYF. The CDR3 DNA reads TGTGCCAGCAGCCTCAGGGGGGGGCCCGGGACCCAGTACTTC.

This clonotype was recorded at least ten times. V usage is TRBV20-1 and J usage is TRBJ2-2; D uncertain. Trimming took 1 base from V and 2 from J, leaving 8 bases between them. This CDR3 has 14 residues. Germline V gene sequence: CDR1 DFQATT, CDR2 SNEGSKA (reference sequence). The CDR3 sequence is CSARGPHNTGELFF. The CDR3 DNA is TGCAGTGCTAGAGGACCACATAACACCGGGGAGCTGTTTTTT.

This sequence joins TRBV24-1 and TRBJ2-1, with 13 nucleotides matching TRBD2. CDR1 and CDR2 (germline): KGHDR, SFDVKD. The CDR3 loop spans 15 amino acids. V lost 7 bases to trimming and J lost 7 bases; unmatched junction nucleotides: 6. CDR3 sequence (DNA): TGTGCCACCAGCAAAGGGACTAGCGGGAAGAATGAGCAGTTCTTC. It specifies CATSKGTSGKNEQFF.

A word on this clonotype: This may be a read error, as it is one base from a much larger clone. The chain links TRBV7-2 to TRBJ1-4; D uncertain. Germline lookup yields CDR1 SGHTA and CDR2 FQGNSA. The CDR3 is 13 residues long. The CDR3 nucleotides are TGTGCCAGCAGCCCGGGGTTGGGAGAAAGACTGTTTTTT. Its translation is CASSPGLGERLFF.

This clonotype was found many times. This rearrangement joins TRBV24-1 to TRBJ2-3; no definite D call. The V end was cut by 7 bases, the J end by 0 bases, with 7 bases between. The CDR3 is 13 amino acids. Germline V gene sequence: CDR1 KGHDR, CDR2 SFDVKD. The DNA for the CDR3 is TGTGCCACCAGGGACCCGAGCACAGATACGCAGTATTTT. Amino acid sequence: CATRDPSTDTQYF.

This clonotype was counted only a few times. V gene TRBV7-9 combines with J gene TRBJ2-1, with TRBD2 identical over 9 bases. The length of the CDR3 is 16 residues. Per the germline V gene, CDR1 is SEHNR and CDR2 is FQNEAQ (reference sequence). V lost 7 bases to trimming and J lost 3 bases; unmatched junction nucleotides: 10. This chain's CDR3 is CASILGASGVYNEQFF. CDR3 nucleotide sequence: TGTGCCAGCATCCTGGGGGCTAGCGGGGTCTACAATGAGCAGTTCTTC.